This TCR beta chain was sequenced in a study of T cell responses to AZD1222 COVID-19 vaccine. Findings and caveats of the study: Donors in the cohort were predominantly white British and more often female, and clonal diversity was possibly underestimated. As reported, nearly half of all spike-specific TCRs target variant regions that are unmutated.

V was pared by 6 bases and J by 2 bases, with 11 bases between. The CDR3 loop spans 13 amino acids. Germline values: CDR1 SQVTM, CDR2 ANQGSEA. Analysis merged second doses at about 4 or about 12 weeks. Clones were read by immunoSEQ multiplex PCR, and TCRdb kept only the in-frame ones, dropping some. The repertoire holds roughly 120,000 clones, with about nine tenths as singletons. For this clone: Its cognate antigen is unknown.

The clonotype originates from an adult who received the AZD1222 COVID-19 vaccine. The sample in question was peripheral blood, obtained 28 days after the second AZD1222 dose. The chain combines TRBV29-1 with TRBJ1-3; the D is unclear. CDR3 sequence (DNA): TGCAGCGTCGGACTCTCAACTGGAAACACCATATATTTT. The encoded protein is CSVGLSTGNTIYF.